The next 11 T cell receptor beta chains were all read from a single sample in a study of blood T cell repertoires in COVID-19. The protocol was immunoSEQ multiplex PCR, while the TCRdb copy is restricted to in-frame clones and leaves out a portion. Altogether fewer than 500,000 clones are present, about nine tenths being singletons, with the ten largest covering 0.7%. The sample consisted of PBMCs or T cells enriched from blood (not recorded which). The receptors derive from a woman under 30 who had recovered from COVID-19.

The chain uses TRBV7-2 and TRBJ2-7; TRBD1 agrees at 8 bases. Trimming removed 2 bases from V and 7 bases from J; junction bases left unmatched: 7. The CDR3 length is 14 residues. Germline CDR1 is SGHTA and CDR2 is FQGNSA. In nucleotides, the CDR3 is TGTGCCAGCAGCTTAAGGGGCAGGGGGCGGGAGCAGTACTTC. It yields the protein CASSLRGRGREQYF.

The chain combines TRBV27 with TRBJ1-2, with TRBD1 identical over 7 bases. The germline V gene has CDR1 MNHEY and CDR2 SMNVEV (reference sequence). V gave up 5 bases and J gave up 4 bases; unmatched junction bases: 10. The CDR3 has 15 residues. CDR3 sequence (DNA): TGTGCCAGCAGTCCCAGACAGGGATCGGCCTATGGCTACACCTTC. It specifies CASSPRQGSAYGYTF.

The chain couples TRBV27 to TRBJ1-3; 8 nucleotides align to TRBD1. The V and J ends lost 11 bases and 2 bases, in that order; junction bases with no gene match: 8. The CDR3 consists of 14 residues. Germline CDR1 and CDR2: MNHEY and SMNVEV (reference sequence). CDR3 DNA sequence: TGTGCCCGCAACCTGACAGGGGCTGGAAACACCATATATTTT. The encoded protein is CARNLTGAGNTIYF.

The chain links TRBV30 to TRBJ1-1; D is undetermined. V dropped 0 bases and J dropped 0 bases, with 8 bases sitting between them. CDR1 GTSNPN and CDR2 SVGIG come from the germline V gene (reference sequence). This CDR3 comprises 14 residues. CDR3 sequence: CAWSVRALNTEAFF. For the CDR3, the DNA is TGTGCCTGGAGTGTACGAGCCCTGAACACTGAAGCTTTCTTT.

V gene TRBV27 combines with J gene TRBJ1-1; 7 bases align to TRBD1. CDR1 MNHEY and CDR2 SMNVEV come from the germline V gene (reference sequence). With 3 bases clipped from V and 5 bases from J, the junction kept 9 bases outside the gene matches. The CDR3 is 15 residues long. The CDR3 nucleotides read TGTGCCAGCAGTTTTCGACAGGGCGGGGGGACTGAAGCTTTCTTT. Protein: CASSFRQGGGTEAFF.

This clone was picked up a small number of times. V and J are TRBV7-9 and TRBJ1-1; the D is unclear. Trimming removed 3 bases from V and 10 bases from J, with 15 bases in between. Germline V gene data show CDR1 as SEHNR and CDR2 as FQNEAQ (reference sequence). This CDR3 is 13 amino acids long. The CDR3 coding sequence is TGTGCCAGCAGCTTGACGGGAAGCGCTGGAGCTTTCTTT. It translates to CASSLTGSAGAFF.

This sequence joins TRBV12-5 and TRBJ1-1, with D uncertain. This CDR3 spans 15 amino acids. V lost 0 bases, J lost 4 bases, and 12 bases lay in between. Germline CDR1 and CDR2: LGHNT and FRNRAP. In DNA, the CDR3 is TGTGCTAGTGGTTTGGTAATCGGGGAGGGCACTGAAGCTTTCTTT. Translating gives CASGLVIGEGTEAFF.

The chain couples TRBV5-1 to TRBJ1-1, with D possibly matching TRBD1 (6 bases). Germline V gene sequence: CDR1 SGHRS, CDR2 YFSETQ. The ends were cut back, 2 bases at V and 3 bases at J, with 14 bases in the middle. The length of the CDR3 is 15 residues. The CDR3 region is CASSFGQTGHTEAFF. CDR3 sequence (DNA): TGCGCCAGCAGCTTCGGCCAAACAGGGCACACTGAAGCTTTCTTT.

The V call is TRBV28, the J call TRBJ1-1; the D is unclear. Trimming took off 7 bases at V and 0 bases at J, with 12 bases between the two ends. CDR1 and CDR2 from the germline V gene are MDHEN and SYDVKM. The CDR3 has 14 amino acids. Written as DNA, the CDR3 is TGTGCCAGCACCCTAGAGTTTATGAACACTGAAGCTTTCTTT. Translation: CASTLEFMNTEAFF.

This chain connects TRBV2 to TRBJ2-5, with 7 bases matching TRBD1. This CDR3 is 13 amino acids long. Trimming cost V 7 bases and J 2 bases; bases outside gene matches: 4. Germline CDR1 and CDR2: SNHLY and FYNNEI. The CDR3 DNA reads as TGTGCCAGCAAGGGGGACAGACAAGAGACCCAGTACTTC. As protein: CASKGDRQETQYF.

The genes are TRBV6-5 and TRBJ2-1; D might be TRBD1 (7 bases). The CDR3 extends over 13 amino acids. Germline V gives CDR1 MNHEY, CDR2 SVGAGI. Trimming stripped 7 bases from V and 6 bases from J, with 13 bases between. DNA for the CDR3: TGTGCCAGCACGCGGGACAGACCCAATGAGCAGTTCTTC. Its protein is CASTRDRPNEQFF.